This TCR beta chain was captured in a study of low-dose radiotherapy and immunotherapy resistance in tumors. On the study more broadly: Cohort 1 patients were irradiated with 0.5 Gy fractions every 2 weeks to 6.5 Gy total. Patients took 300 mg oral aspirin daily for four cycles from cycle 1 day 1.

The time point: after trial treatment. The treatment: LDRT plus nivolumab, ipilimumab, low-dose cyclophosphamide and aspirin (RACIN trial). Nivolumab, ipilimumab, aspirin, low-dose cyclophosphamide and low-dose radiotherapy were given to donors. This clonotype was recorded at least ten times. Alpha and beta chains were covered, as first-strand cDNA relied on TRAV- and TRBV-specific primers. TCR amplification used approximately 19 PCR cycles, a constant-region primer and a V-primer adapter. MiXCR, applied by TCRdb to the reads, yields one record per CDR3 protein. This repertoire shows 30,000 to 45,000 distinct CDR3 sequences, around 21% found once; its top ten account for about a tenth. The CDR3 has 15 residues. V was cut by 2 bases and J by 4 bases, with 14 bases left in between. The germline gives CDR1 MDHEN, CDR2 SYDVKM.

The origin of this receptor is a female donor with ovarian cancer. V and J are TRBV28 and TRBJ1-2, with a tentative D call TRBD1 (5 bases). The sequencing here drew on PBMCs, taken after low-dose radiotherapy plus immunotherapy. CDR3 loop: CASSLSGGTFYGYTF. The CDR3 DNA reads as TGTGCCAGCAGTTTAAGCGGGGGGACCTTCTATGGCTACACCTTC.